This entry lists 12 T cell receptor beta chains sequenced from one sample in a study of CD8+ T cells in alopecia areata. Extraction of RNA preceded its reverse transcription into cDNA, which served as the sequencing template. Produced via immunoSEQ multiplex PCR; TCRdb's table is partial and in-frame only. The table lists some 170,000 clones, just over 65% of them singletons. Sequencing was performed on CD8+ T cells sorted from blood, taken at week 0. The receptor set was obtained from a human donor with alopecia areata.

The gene calls are TRBV30 and TRBJ1-6; D call uncertain. The ends were cut back, 3 bases at V and 9 bases at J, with 15 bases in the middle. Germline loops: CDR1 GTSNPN, CDR2 SVGIG (reference sequence). The CDR3 spans 14 residues. As DNA, the CDR3 is TGTGCCTGGAGCCGCGAGGCCGGCGGTTCACCCCTCCACTTT. Residues: CAWSREAGGSPLHF.

The genes are TRBV5-6 and TRBJ2-5; TRBD1 agrees at 7 bases. Losses at the gene ends were 3 bases for V and 2 bases for J; bases not matched to a gene: 4. This CDR3 contains 14 residues. Germline V gene lookup returns CDR1 SGHDT and CDR2 YYEEEE. The CDR3 sequence: CASSWGTVQETQYF. The CDR3 DNA sequence: TGTGCCAGCAGCTGGGGGACAGTTCAAGAGACCCAGTACTTC.

J is TRBJ2-3 and V is TRBV4-1, with 7 bases that match TRBD1. With V trimmed by 3 bases and J by 6 bases, 0 bases remained unmatched. Germline CDR1 reads MGHRA; CDR2 reads YSYEKL. This CDR3 region has 12 residues. CDR3 nucleotides: TGCGCCAGCAGCCAGGACAGGGATACGCAGTATTTT. Encoded protein: CASSQDRDTQYF.

This clone turned up a few times. The chain recombines TRBV2 with TRBJ2-3; D is ambiguous. Germline V gene sequence: CDR1 SNHLY, CDR2 FYNNEI. The V end was cut by 4 bases, the J end by 2 bases, with 10 bases between. The CDR3 runs 14 residues. This CDR3 reads CASSGGRNTDTQYF. CDR3 nucleotides: TGTGCCAGCAGTGGGGGTAGGAACACAGATACGCAGTATTTT.

The genes are TRBV10-2 and TRBJ1-2; TRBD1 agrees at 9 bases. CDR3 size: 14 residues. V trimming: 8 bases; J trimming: 8 bases; junction bases outside the gene matches: 12. Germline CDR1 reads WSHSY; CDR2 reads SAAADI. CDR3 in DNA: TGCGCCAGCGCCGGGACAGGGTCCCGATGGGGCTACACCTTC. It codes for CASAGTGSRWGYTF.

This clone has at least ten counts. The chain couples TRBV19 to TRBJ2-7, with D perhaps matching TRBD1 (5 bases). The CDR3 totals 14 residues. V was clipped by 5 bases and J by 2 bases, with 13 bases between them. Germline values: CDR1 LNHDA, CDR2 SQIVND (reference sequence). The CDR3 DNA reads as TGTGCCAGTAGTTCCCAGGACAATCCCTACGAGCAGTACTTC. Its protein is CASSSQDNPYEQYF.

The V gene is TRBV9, the J gene TRBJ1-4; D ambiguous. V was pared by 0 bases and J by 8 bases, with 14 bases between. The germline gives CDR1 SGDLS, CDR2 YYNGEE. The length of the CDR3 is 15 residues. CDR3 coding DNA: TGTGCCAGCAGCGTAGGCGGCGGAAAAGGCGAAAAACTGTTTTTT. The encoded protein is CASSVGGGKGEKLFF.

This sequence joins TRBV5-6 and TRBJ2-7; D gene uncertain. The V and J ends lost 6 bases and 7 bases respectively, with 14 bases between them. The germline V gene encodes CDR1 SGHDT and CDR2 YYEEEE. The CDR3 spans 12 residues. The DNA of the CDR3 is TGTGCCAGCATAGGGCCCTCTCAGGAGCAGTACTTC. Protein sequence: CASIGPSQEQYF.

This rearrangement joins TRBV6-5 to TRBJ2-5, with TRBD2 as a possible D gene (5 bases). Trimming removed 2 bases from V and 5 bases from J, with 9 bases in between. The germline CDR1 and CDR2 sequences are MNHEY and SVGAGI. The length of the CDR3 is 13 residues. Here the CDR3 DNA reads TGTGCCAGCAGTTACATGGGGAGTGAGACCCAGTACTTC. Translation: CASSYMGSETQYF.

The J gene is TRBJ2-7, the V gene TRBV29-1; D may be TRBD1 or TRBD2 (5 bases each). V was pared by 6 bases and J by 1 base, with 16 bases between. Germline CDR1 reads SQVTM; CDR2 reads ANQGSEA. The CDR3 consists of 14 residues. CDR3 in DNA: TGCAGCGTGAGGGGCGGAGCCGTATCCTACGAGCAGTACTTC. Translating gives CSVRGGAVSYEQYF.

This chain connects TRBV27 to TRBJ2-1, with 7 positions matching TRBD2. Germline loops: CDR1 MNHEY, CDR2 SMNVEV (reference sequence). Trimming took 3 bases from V and 7 from J; bases not matched to a gene: 3. This CDR3 spans 13 amino acids. The CDR3 loop reads CASSFGGGNEQFF. CDR3 DNA: TGTGCCAGCAGTTTTGGGGGAGGGAATGAGCAGTTCTTC.

V is TRBV9 and J is TRBJ2-7, with D possibly being TRBD1 (6 bases). Germline-derived CDR1 and CDR2 are SGDLS and YYNGEE. The CDR3 sequence is 13 residues long. Trimming cost V 3 bases and J 7 bases, with 14 bases left between them. CDR3 protein: CASSGWGPGEQYF. CDR3 DNA sequence: TGTGCCAGCAGCGGTTGGGGGCCTGGGGAGCAGTACTTC. The whole variable domain, filled in from reference TRBV9 and TRBJ2-7, reads DSGVTQTPKHLITATGQRVTLRCSPRSGDLSVYWYQQSLDQGLQFLIQYYNGEERAKGNILERFSAQQFPDLHSELNLSSLELGDSALYFCASSGWGPGEQYFGPGTRLTVT.